These 14 T cell receptor beta chains originate from one sample sequenced in a study of naive and memory T cell subsets. Ligated cDNA underwent four rounds of PCR with nested alpha and beta constant region primers and SP2. TCRdb fed the UMI-ligation and nested PCR reads into MiXCR, producing one record per CDR3 protein. This sample has 20,000 to 25,000 distinct CDR3 sequences; about 6% occur once, and the top ten carry roughly 6.2%. Treatment meaning: skin biopsy from PPD injection site in Mantoux-positive individual. The library had UMIs added by 3' ligation of an oligonucleotide to TCR cDNA. The sequences come from skin, collected from a tuberculin skin test site. The receptor set was obtained from an adult in good health.

This clonotype came up many times. The rearrangement links TRBV5-1 to TRBJ2-1, with 9 bases lining up with TRBD2. Losses at the gene ends were 6 bases for V and 0 bases for J; bases not matched to a gene: 7. The germline V gene encodes CDR1 SGHRS and CDR2 YFSETQ. This CDR3 has 16 amino acids. The CDR3 DNA reads as TGCGCCAGCACGGATATTAGCGGGAGCTCCTACAATGAGCAGTTCTTC. Its translation is CASTDISGSSYNEQFF.

This clonotype was observed a handful of times. The CDR3 region is CASSLGQEPIDEAFF. The CDR3, as DNA: TGTGCCAGCAGCTTGGGACAGGAGCCTATCGATGAAGCTTTCTTT. The chain combines TRBV5-4 with TRBJ1-1; TRBD1 is a possible D gene (6 bases). Trimming took 0 bases from V and 7 from J, leaving 16 bases between them. There are 15 residues in the CDR3. Germline V gene sequence: CDR1 SGHNT, CDR2 YYREEE (reference sequence).

This clonotype was recorded many times. This chain connects TRBV6-2 or TRBV6-3 to TRBJ2-5; D possibly corresponds to TRBD1 (6 bases). Germline V lookup: CDR1 MNHEY, CDR2 SVGEGT. The V gene lost 0 bases and the J gene lost 2 bases, with 10 bases spanning the gap. The CDR3 length is 15 residues. DNA for the CDR3: TGTGCCAGCAGTTACTCGGGGGCCACTCAAGAGACCCAGTACTTC. This translates into CASSYSGATQETQYF.

This clonotype appeared many times. V and J are TRBV5-4 and TRBJ2-7; maybe TRBD2 (6 bases). The germline V gene encodes CDR1 SGHNT and CDR2 YYREEE (reference sequence). This CDR3 is built from 16 residues. Trimming stripped 3 bases from V and 0 bases from J, with 16 bases between. Written as DNA, the CDR3 is TGTGCCAGCAGCTCCTCGCGGGGCGTTAGCTCCTACGAGCAGTACTTC. It yields the protein CASSSSRGVSSYEQYF.

This clonotype was seen only a few times. This chain links TRBV19 with TRBJ2-6, with 10 bases lining up with TRBD1. The J segment lost 0 bases and the V segment lost 4 bases, leaving 0 bases of the junction unmatched. Germline V lookup: CDR1 LNHDA, CDR2 SQIVND (reference sequence). CDR3 length equals 16 residues. CDR3 in amino acids: CASSRTGGSGANVLTF. DNA for the CDR3: TGTGCCAGTAGTAGGACAGGGGGCTCTGGGGCCAACGTCCTGACTTTC. The full variable domain, completed using reference TRBV19 and TRBJ2-6, is DGGITQSPKYLFRKEGQNVTLSCEQNLNHDAMYWYRQDPGQGLRLIYYSQIVNDFQKGDIAEGYSVSREKKESFPLTVTSAQKNPTAFYLCASSRTGGSGANVLTFGAGSRLTVL.

The V and J genes are TRBV5-1 and TRBJ2-7; the D gene is possibly TRBD2 (7 bases). The CDR3 is 14 amino acids. Trimming took off 0 bases at V and 6 bases at J, with 13 bases between the two ends. The germline V gene has CDR1 SGHRS and CDR2 YFSETQ. Here the CDR3 DNA reads TGCGCCAGCAGCTTGGGAGGGGGGGGGTCCGAGCAGTACTTC. Amino acid sequence: CASSLGGGGSEQYF.

Worth noting for this clonotype: One base away lies a much larger clone, so this may be a sequencing read error. The J gene is TRBJ2-2, the V gene TRBV11-3; D call uncertain. Germline V gene lookup returns CDR1 SGHNT and CDR2 YENEEA. CDR3 length equals 15 residues. In nucleotides, the CDR3 is TGTGCCAGCAGCTTAGACGGGCGGAACGCCGGGGAGCTGTTTTTT. It codes for CASSLDGRNAGELFF.

The sample holds many counts of this clonotype. The chain links TRBV28 to TRBJ1-6, with TRBD1 identical over 9 bases. The V and J ends lost 2 bases and 2 bases, in that order; junction bases with no gene match: 7. CDR1 is MDHEN, CDR2 SYDVKM, per germline. The CDR3 extends over 18 amino acids. The CDR3 is CASSLPGQGSTYNSPLHF. CDR3 sequence (DNA): TGTGCCAGCAGTTTACCGGGACAGGGATCCACCTATAATTCACCCCTCCACTTT. Variable domain in full (rest from reference TRBV28 and TRBJ1-6): DVKVTQSSRYLVKRTGEKVFLECVQDMDHENMFWYRQDPGLGLRLIYFSYDVKMKEKGDIPEGYSVSREKKERFSLILESASTNQTSMYLCASSLPGQGSTYNSPLHFGNGTRLTVT.

This clonotype came up many times. The rearrangement joins TRBV28 to TRBJ2-1; 7 nucleotides agree with TRBD1. Losses at the gene ends were 2 bases for V and 0 bases for J; bases not matched to a gene: 4. Germline V gene data show CDR1 as MDHEN and CDR2 as SYDVKM. The CDR3 runs to 16 residues. This CDR3 is CASSLTGEISYNEQFF. As DNA, the CDR3 is TGTGCCAGCAGTTTAACAGGGGAAATCTCCTACAATGAGCAGTTCTTC.

Ten or more counts support this clonotype. The chain joins TRBV9 to TRBJ2-7; 8 nucleotides agree with TRBD2. V was pared by 6 bases and J by 2 bases, with 13 bases of the junction left unmatched. The germline gives CDR1 SGDLS, CDR2 YYNGEE. The CDR3 extends over 16 amino acids. The CDR3: CASTRTGRAPPYEQYF. Here the CDR3 DNA reads TGTGCCAGCACCCGTACCGGGAGGGCCCCTCCCTACGAGCAGTACTTC.

In its sample, this clonotype was seen a few times. This sequence joins TRBV27 and TRBJ2-7; possible D gene TRBD1, 5 bases. V lost 2 bases to trimming and J lost 0 bases, with 14 bases between them. This CDR3 contains 16 residues. Looked up from germline, CDR1 is MNHEY and CDR2 is SMNVEV (reference sequence). CDR3 DNA: TGTGCCAGCAGTTTAAGGGGCAGGGATGTCTCCTACGAGCAGTACTTC. Protein product: CASSLRGRDVSYEQYF.

This clonotype occurred many times. This sequence joins TRBV6-5 and TRBJ2-1, with no clear D. Trimming took off 0 bases at V and 8 bases at J, with 2 bases between the two ends. The CDR3 extends over 11 amino acids. Germline CDR1 MNHEY, CDR2 SVGAGI. The CDR3 is CASSYSDEQFF. CDR3 coding DNA: TGTGCCAGCAGTTACTCAGATGAGCAGTTCTTC.

This clonotype was seen ten or more times. The CDR3 DNA sequence: TGCAGTGTGGGGACTAGCGATTACGAGCAGTACTTC. This gives the protein CSVGTSDYEQYF. This rearrangement joins TRBV20-1 to TRBJ2-7, with TRBD2 matching 10 bases. The CDR3 is made up of 12 amino acids. The germline gives CDR1 DFQATT, CDR2 SNEGSKA (reference sequence). Trimming cost V 7 bases and J 4 bases; bases outside gene matches: 4.

Worth noting for this clonotype: A clone one base away is much larger, so this may be a read error. V usage is TRBV10-3 and J usage is TRBJ2-7, with D possibly being TRBD1 or TRBD2 (6 bases each). Germline loops: CDR1 ENHRY, CDR2 SYGVKD. The CDR3 loop spans 11 amino acids. DNA for the CDR3: TGTGCCGCCGGGGGCTCCTACGAGCTGTACTTC. Amino acids: CAAGGSYELYF.